This passage covers 32 T cell receptor beta chains from one sample sequenced in a study of regulatory T cells in long-lasting Graves disease. Time point defined: persistent/refractory GD, antithyroid drugs over 5 years with positive TRAb. PBMC RNA was the source of the TCR library. HTBI primers from iRepertoire and Arm-PCR of CDR3 regions yielded the TCR beta libraries. Each CDR3 protein gets one entry after TCRdb re-called the multiplex PCR reads with MiXCR. The sample includes 700,000 or so distinct CDR3 sequences, about 32% of them seen just once. The sequences come from peripheral blood mononuclear cells (PBMCs), collected when the disease was refractory, from a patient treated with antithyroid drugs. These TCRs come from a female donor with Graves disease.

The chain links TRBV5-1 to TRBJ2-7; either TRBD1 or TRBD2 may supply D (7 bases each). The CDR3 is 16 amino acids. Germline V lookup: CDR1 SGHRS, CDR2 YFSETQ. V lost 5 bases, J lost 3 bases, and 21 bases lay in between. The CDR3 sequence: CASSPVEGAGVYEQYF. As DNA, the CDR3 is TGCGCCAGCAGTCCGGTGGAGGGGGCGGGAGTCTACGAGCAGTACTTC.

This clonotype has ten or more counts. The chain links TRBV6-1 to TRBJ1-2; a weak D match, TRBD1 (5 bases). The CDR3 covers 14 residues. Trimming took 6 bases from V and 0 from J, leaving 11 bases between them. The germline V gene encodes CDR1 MNHNS and CDR2 SASEGT. In DNA, the CDR3 is TGTGCCAGCAGGGACAAACCCCCTAACTATGGCTACACCTTC. Translation gives CASRDKPPNYGYTF.

This clonotype occurred a few times. The chain employs TRBV27 and TRBJ1-1; D gene uncertain. Germline V CDR1 and CDR2: MNHEY, SMNVEV (reference sequence). V dropped 1 base and J dropped 8 bases, with 14 bases sitting between them. This CDR3 comprises 14 residues. CDR3 protein: CASSLFASTIEAFF. DNA for the CDR3: TGTGCCAGCAGTTTATTTGCGTCCACAATCGAAGCTTTCTTT.

This clonotype was counted only a few times. The rearrangement joins TRBV20-1 to TRBJ1-5; the D gene is possibly TRBD1 (5 bases). The CDR3 loop spans 14 amino acids. The V end was cut by 6 bases, the J end by 2 bases, with 14 bases between. The V gene's germline CDR1 is DFQATT and CDR2 SNEGSKA (reference sequence). In DNA form, the CDR3 reads TGCAGTGCCACTCTACCGGGGGGCAATCAGCCCCAGCATTTT. Its translation is CSATLPGGNQPQHF.

DNA of the CDR3: TGTGCCAGCAGTTACACCGATACAGGGGAGGAGACCCAGTACTTC. It is translated as CASSYTDTGEETQYF. V gene TRBV6-5 combines with J gene TRBJ2-5; 7 positions agree with TRBD1. The CDR3 is 15 amino acids. Germline values: CDR1 MNHEY, CDR2 SVGAGI. The J segment lost 5 bases and the V segment lost 2 bases, leaving 8 bases of the junction unmatched.

This clonotype has a handful of counts. The chain links TRBV28 to TRBJ2-7; perhaps D is TRBD1 or TRBD2 (5 bases each). Trimming removed 5 bases at V and 3 bases at J, with 20 bases between. CDR3 length: 16 amino acids. Germline CDR1 reads MDHEN; CDR2 reads SYDVKM. CDR3 region: CASSPRDPPINYEQYF. CDR3 in DNA: TGTGCCAGCAGTCCCCGGGACCCTCCAATAAACTACGAGCAGTACTTC.

Only a few counts were recorded for this clonotype. The chain is built from TRBV12-3 or TRBV12-4 and TRBJ1-5; tentative D call: TRBD1 (6 bases). The CDR3 spans 14 residues. V shed 5 bases and J shed 6 bases, with 14 bases lying between them. The CDR3 DNA is TGTGCCAGCAGTCACAGGGATTTCGGTCAGCCCCAGCATTTT. As protein: CASSHRDFGQPQHF.

V is TRBV5-4 and J is TRBJ1-6; 7 bases are shared with TRBD1. Germline V lookup: CDR1 SGHNT, CDR2 YYREEE (reference sequence). This CDR3 is 15 amino acids long. The trim removed 2 bases at V and 9 bases at J, leaving 8 bases unmatched. CDR3 sequence: CASSFDRGHGSPLHF. The CDR3 bases are TGTGCCAGCAGCTTCGATAGGGGGCACGGTTCACCCCTCCACTTT. The complete variable domain, with remaining parts taken from reference TRBV5-4 and TRBJ1-6, reads ETGVTQSPTHLIKTRGQQVTLRCSSQSGHNTVSWYQQALGQGPQFIFQYYREEENGRGNFPPRFSGLQFPNYSSELNVNALELDDSALYLCASSFDRGHGSPLHFGNGTRLTVT.

This rearrangement joins TRBV5-1 to TRBJ1-2; possibly TRBD1 for D (5 bases). Germline assignment: CDR1 SGHRS and CDR2 YFSETQ. The CDR3 consists of 15 residues. Trimming took off 3 bases at V and 4 bases at J, with 16 bases between the two ends. The CDR3 region has the DNA TGCGCCAGCAGCTCAAGGGACCTGGGGGGCTATGGCTACACCTTC. Its protein is CASSSRDLGGYGYTF.

This clonotype was detected only a few times. The V and J genes are TRBV28 and TRBJ1-5; TRBD1 matches 11 bases. V lost 6 bases, J lost 9 bases, and 10 bases stayed unmatched. The length of the CDR3 is 15 residues. Per germline, CDR1 MDHEN and CDR2 SYDVKM. This CDR3 is CASRPGQGAGGPQHF. In DNA, the CDR3 is TGTGCCAGCAGACCTGGACAGGGGGCTGGGGGGCCCCAGCATTTT.

In DNA form, the CDR3 reads TGTGCCAGCAGTAAGCTACGAGAGACCCAGTACTTC. Its protein is CASSKLRETQYF. V is TRBV25-1 and J is TRBJ2-5; D remains unclear. The V end was cut by 5 bases, the J end by 4 bases, with 8 bases between. Per germline, CDR1 MGHDK and CDR2 SYGVNS. The CDR3 is 12 amino acids.

The V gene is TRBV7-3, the J gene TRBJ2-5; D not resolved. Trimming removed 4 bases at V and 9 bases at J, with 15 bases between. The germline V gene has CDR1 SGHTA and CDR2 FQGTGA. CDR3 length: 13 residues. This CDR3 is CASSSQADLAQYF. Here the CDR3 DNA reads TGTGCCAGCAGCTCCCAGGCCGACCTGGCCCAGTACTTC. Full variable domain (rest looked up from reference TRBV7-3 and TRBJ2-5): GAGVSQTPSNKVTEKGKYVELRCDPISGHTALYWYRQSLGQGPEFLIYFQGTGAADDSGLPNDRFFAVRPEGSVSTLKIQRTERGDSAVYLCASSSQADLAQYFGPGTRLLVL.

For this clonotype: At one of its ends the junction is not consistent with the germline gene, which may arise from a read error. The genes are TRBV2 and TRBJ2-1; D possibly matches TRBD1 or TRBD2 (5 bases each). This CDR3 is built from 13 residues. Germline V lookup: CDR1 SNHLY, CDR2 FYNNEI. CDR3 region: CASRIEVGEFSVF. The CDR3 nucleotides read TGTGCCAGCAGGATAGAGGTGGGGGAGTTTTCGGTCTTC.

V usage is TRBV19 and J usage is TRBJ2-1; 8 positions match TRBD2. Unmatched junction bases numbered 14, after V lost 5 bases and J lost 8 bases. This CDR3 region has 16 residues. Germline assignment: CDR1 LNHDA and CDR2 SQIVND (reference sequence). CDR3 residues: CASSSTGGGLRHEQFF. The CDR3 DNA reads as TGTGCCAGTAGTTCCACCGGGGGGGGGTTGCGACATGAGCAGTTCTTC.

V and J are TRBV15 and TRBJ2-5; 11 bases match TRBD2. V lost 3 bases, J lost 6 bases, and 3 bases stayed unmatched. The CDR3 is 14 amino acids. The germline V gene encodes CDR1 LNHNV and CDR2 YYDKDF (reference sequence). Written as DNA, the CDR3 is TGTGCCACCAGCAGTAGCGGGAGGGCAAAGACCCAGTACTTC. Its translation is CATSSSGRAKTQYF.

In this sample, this clonotype turned up once. V is TRBV3-1 and J is TRBJ1-6; the D is unclear. V was cut by 0 bases and J by 7 bases, with 13 bases left in between. Germline V gene lookup returns CDR1 LGHDT and CDR2 YNNKEL (reference sequence). This CDR3 comprises 16 residues. The chain's CDR3 is CASSQEPPRINSPLHF. The CDR3, as DNA: TGTGCCAGCAGCCAAGAACCACCTCGGATCAATTCACCCCTCCACTTT.

The chain combines TRBV19 with TRBJ2-7; D may be TRBD1 or TRBD2 (5 bases each). V lost 4 bases to trimming and J lost 5 bases, with 15 bases between them. This CDR3 has 14 amino acids. Germline-derived CDR1 and CDR2 are LNHDA and SQIVND (reference sequence). The CDR3 DNA sequence: TGTGCCAGTAGTACCGGGACGGCCGGCAACGAGCAGTACTTC. The encoded protein is CASSTGTAGNEQYF.

In its sample, this clonotype was seen a few times. The chain's CDR3 is CASLQGAGANVLTF. The DNA of the CDR3 is TGTGCCAGCTTACAGGGGGCTGGGGCCAACGTCCTGACTTTC. The chain uses TRBV18 and TRBJ2-6, with TRBD1 identical over 8 bases. J gave up 2 bases and V 7 bases, and 1 base lay outside the gene matches. The CDR3 runs 14 residues. Germline CDR1 KGHSH, CDR2 LQKENI.

The chain couples TRBV6-1 to TRBJ1-2, with 7 bases matching TRBD1. Germline assignment: CDR1 MNHNS and CDR2 SASEGT. The CDR3 runs 14 residues. Losses at the gene ends were 6 bases for V and 7 bases for J; bases not matched to a gene: 11. Written as DNA, the CDR3 is TGTGCCAGCAGCGACTGGGCAGGGGGTAGTGGCTACACCTTC. It yields the protein CASSDWAGGSGYTF.

This chain connects TRBV29-1 to TRBJ2-7, with 7 bases matching TRBD1. From germline, CDR1 is SQVTM and CDR2 ANQGSEA. V gave up 3 bases and J gave up 6 bases; unmatched junction bases: 8. The CDR3 consists of 13 residues. The CDR3 here is CSVDGQGEGEQYF. As DNA, the CDR3 is TGCAGCGTTGATGGTCAGGGGGAAGGCGAGCAGTACTTC.

At least ten counts were recorded for this clonotype. The rearrangement joins TRBV10-3 to TRBJ2-2, with a tentative D call TRBD1 (6 bases). Germline lookup yields CDR1 ENHRY and CDR2 SYGVKD. The germline V and J ends were trimmed by 6 bases and 4 bases, with 15 bases remaining between them. This CDR3 is built from 15 residues. The CDR3 DNA follows: TGTGCCATCAGCCCCGGGACAAAAACCACCGGGGAGCTGTTTTTT. Amino acids: CAISPGTKTTGELFF.

This clonotype was counted a few times. V usage is TRBV20-1 and J usage is TRBJ2-7; 11 nucleotides agree with TRBD1. Germline CDR1 is DFQATT and CDR2 is SNEGSKA (reference sequence). The CDR3 sequence is 15 residues long. The trim removed 3 bases at V and 5 bases at J, leaving 9 bases unmatched. The CDR3 loop reads CSASLGGQGANEQYF. The CDR3 region has the DNA TGCAGTGCTAGTCTAGGAGGACAGGGGGCCAACGAGCAGTACTTC.

The chain joins TRBV3-1 to TRBJ2-7; D perhaps matches TRBD2 (5 bases). V lost 4 bases, J lost 4 bases, and 17 bases lay in between. The CDR3 length is 15 residues. Germline loops: CDR1 LGHDT, CDR2 YNNKEL (reference sequence). CDR3 protein: CASSLGRGRGYEQYF. The CDR3 bases are TGTGCCAGCAGCCTAGGAAGAGGGAGAGGGTACGAGCAGTACTTC.

The chain carries TRBV19 and TRBJ1-4; 9 positions match TRBD1. J lost 3 bases, V lost 7 bases, and 3 bases had no gene match. This CDR3 is built from 14 residues. Germline values: CDR1 LNHDA, CDR2 SQIVND (reference sequence). CDR3 coding DNA: TGTGCCAGTACCACAGGGGGCTCTAATGAAAAACTGTTTTTT. This codes for CASTTGGSNEKLFF.

This clonotype was counted only a few times. The chain is built from TRBV10-3 and TRBJ1-2, with D perhaps TRBD1 (6 bases). Germline CDR1 reads ENHRY; CDR2 reads SYGVKD. V was trimmed by 11 bases and J by 7 bases, leaving 17 bases between them. The CDR3 is 12 residues long. The CDR3 nucleotides are TGTGCCGCTCATGGGGGGGCGAGTGGCTACACCTTC. Protein product: CAAHGGASGYTF.

The chain employs TRBV3-1 and TRBJ2-5, with 9 bases matching TRBD2. J was trimmed by 4 bases and V by 1 base; bases with no gene match: 7. This CDR3 contains 16 residues. Germline CDR1 LGHDT, CDR2 YNNKEL (reference sequence). The CDR3 region is CASSQGSGRSGETQYF. The CDR3 bases are TGTGCCAGCAGCCAAGGGAGCGGGAGGTCAGGAGAGACCCAGTACTTC.

This clonotype was counted ten times or more. The chain carries TRBV12-3 or TRBV12-4 and TRBJ1-2; the D gene is possibly TRBD1 (5 bases). The germline V and J ends were trimmed by 6 bases and 8 bases, with 13 bases remaining between them. The length of the CDR3 is 12 residues. This chain's CDR3 is CASSAKGDGYTF. The CDR3 DNA is TGTGCCAGCAGCGCTAAAGGGGACGGCTACACCTTC.

V is TRBV27 and J is TRBJ2-7; D gene uncertain. CDR1 MNHEY and CDR2 SMNVEV come from the germline V gene (reference sequence). V dropped 4 bases and J dropped 2 bases, with 12 bases sitting between them. The CDR3 is 14 residues long. In DNA, the CDR3 is TGTGCCAGCAGTTCCCGCCGGGTCCCCTACGAGCAGTACTTC. Protein product: CASSSRRVPYEQYF.

A few counts support this clonotype. The chain recombines TRBV5-1 with TRBJ1-6; D may be TRBD1 (6 bases). The V end was cut by 0 bases, the J end by 6 bases, with 13 bases between. Germline loops: CDR1 SGHRS, CDR2 YFSETQ. The CDR3 length is 16 residues. CDR3: CASSLATGGGNSPLHF. CDR3 in DNA: TGCGCCAGCAGCTTGGCGACGGGAGGGGGTAATTCACCCCTCCACTTT.

This chain joins TRBV6-1 and TRBJ2-7; TRBD2 might be the D (5 bases). This CDR3 is 13 amino acids long. Deletions cut 6 bases from V and 3 bases from J, with 12 bases between. In germline, CDR1 is MNHNS, CDR2 SASEGT. Here the CDR3 reads CASRKRSFYEQYF. The CDR3 bases are TGTGCCAGCAGAAAGCGGTCCTTCTACGAGCAGTACTTC.

This clonotype was recorded at least ten times. The rearrangement links TRBV28 to TRBJ1-2; a possible D gene is TRBD1 (5 bases). CDR3 length: 16 residues. The V end lost 2 bases, the J end lost 1 base, and 14 bases lay between the germline ends. CDR1 MDHEN and CDR2 SYDVKM come from the germline V gene. The CDR3 nucleotides are TGTGCCAGCAGTTTAGGTACAGGAGGCCTTAACTATGGCTACACCTTC. Its translation: CASSLGTGGLNYGYTF.

The CDR3, as DNA: TGTGCCAGCAGAGAGAGTCAGCTTGGACTAGCGGGAAACACCGGGGAGCTGTTTTTT. Protein sequence: CASRESQLGLAGNTGELFF. The V and J genes are TRBV6-1 and TRBJ2-2, with 12 positions matching TRBD2. V lost 6 bases, J lost 2 bases, and 13 bases stayed unmatched. Per germline, CDR1 MNHNS and CDR2 SASEGT. CDR3 length: 19 residues.